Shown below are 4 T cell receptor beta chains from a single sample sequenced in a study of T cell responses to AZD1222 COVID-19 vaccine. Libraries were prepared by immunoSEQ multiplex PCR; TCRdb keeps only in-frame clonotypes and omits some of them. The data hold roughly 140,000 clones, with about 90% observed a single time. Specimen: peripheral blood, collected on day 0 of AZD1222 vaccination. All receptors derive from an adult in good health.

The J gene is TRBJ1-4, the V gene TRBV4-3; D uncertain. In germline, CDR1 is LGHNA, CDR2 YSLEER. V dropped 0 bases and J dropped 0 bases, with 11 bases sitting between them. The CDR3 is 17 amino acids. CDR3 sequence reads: CASSQDRAGSTNEKLFF. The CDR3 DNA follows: TGCGCCAGCAGCCAAGATAGGGCCGGCTCAACTAATGAAAAACTGTTTTTT.

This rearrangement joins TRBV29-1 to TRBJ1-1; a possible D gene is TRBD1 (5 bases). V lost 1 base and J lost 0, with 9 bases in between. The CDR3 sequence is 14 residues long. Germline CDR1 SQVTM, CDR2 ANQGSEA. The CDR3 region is CSVEVTAMNTEAFF. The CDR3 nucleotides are TGCAGCGTTGAAGTGACAGCCATGAACACTGAAGCTTTCTTT.

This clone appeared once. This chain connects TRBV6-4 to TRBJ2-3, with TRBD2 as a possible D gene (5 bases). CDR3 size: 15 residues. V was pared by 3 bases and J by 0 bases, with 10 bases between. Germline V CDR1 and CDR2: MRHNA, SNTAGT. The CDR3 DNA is TGTGCCAGCAGTGAAGAAGCGGCTAGCACAGATACGCAGTATTTT. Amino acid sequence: CASSEEAASTDTQYF.

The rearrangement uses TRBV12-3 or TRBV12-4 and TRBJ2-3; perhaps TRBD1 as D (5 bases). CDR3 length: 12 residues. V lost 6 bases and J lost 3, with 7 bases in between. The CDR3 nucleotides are TGTGCCAGCAGCCAGGGTACAGATACGCAGTATTTT. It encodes CASSQGTDTQYF.